This paragraph reports one T cell receptor beta chain. Repertoires were generated with immunoSEQ multiplex PCR, while TCRdb's copy carries only in-frame clones and drops some. The table has roughly 190,000 clones, roughly 80% seen once; the top ten hold 3.2%. Participants were aged roughly 18 to 89 years from roughly 26 US areas. V was shortened by 1 base and J by 8 bases, with 14 bases between the two germline ends. Per the germline V gene, CDR1 is MNHEY and CDR2 is SMNVEV (reference sequence). This CDR3 is 14 amino acids long. The data derive from a study of blood T cell repertoires in COVID-19. Across the whole study: From T cells, B-cell-depleted T cells, or PBMCs came the material, which was cDNA or gDNA.

This sequence originates from a woman aged 25 to 39 who had recovered from COVID-19. The chain links TRBV27 to TRBJ1-2; D perhaps matches TRBD1 (5 bases). Sequencing used PBMCs or T cells enriched from blood (not recorded which). CDR3 sequence reads: CASSLYSQGNGYTF. The CDR3 DNA is TGTGCCAGCAGTTTATATTCCCAGGGAAACGGCTACACCTTC.